The 22 T cell receptor beta chains below come from one sample, sequenced in a study of T cell responses to AZD1222 COVID-19 vaccine. The assay was immunoSEQ multiplex PCR, and TCRdb's table has in-frame clones only and misses some. This repertoire shows 99,000 or so clones, approximately 89% found once; its top ten account for over 15%. Specimen: peripheral blood, collected on day 0 of AZD1222 vaccination. These receptors were obtained from an adult in good health.

V usage is TRBV11-2 and J usage is TRBJ2-7; D is possibly TRBD1 (6 bases). This CDR3 has 15 residues. CDR1 and CDR2 from the germline V gene are SGHAT and FQNNGV. V dropped 4 bases and J dropped 4 bases, with 17 bases sitting between them. CDR3 DNA: TGTGCCAGCAGCTCACCAAGGGTAAGGGGGTACGAGCAGTACTTC. It yields the protein CASSSPRVRGYEQYF.

The chain combines TRBV6-1 with TRBJ2-6, with D unclear. This CDR3 contains 16 residues. V lost 1 base and J lost 0, with 7 bases in between. CDR1 is MNHNS and CDR2 is SASEGT in the germline V gene. The CDR3 DNA reads TGTGCCAGCAGTGAAGTTGTGATCTCTGGGGCCAACGTCCTGACTTTC. Translation gives CASSEVVISGANVLTF.

This rearrangement joins TRBV25-1 to TRBJ2-1; D gene unclear. The V end lost 6 bases, the J end lost 4 bases, and 10 bases lay between the germline ends. The CDR3 consists of 13 residues. Germline V gene sequence: CDR1 MGHDK, CDR2 SYGVNS. The CDR3 loop reads CASSPFRYNEQFF. CDR3 sequence (DNA): TGTGCCAGCAGCCCCTTCAGATACAATGAGCAGTTCTTC.

The V call is TRBV11-2, the J call TRBJ1-3, with 7 bases aligning to TRBD1. The V gene end was trimmed by 0 bases and the J gene end by 2 bases; junction bases not matched to a gene: 4. The CDR3 contains 16 residues. Per the germline V gene, CDR1 is SGHAT and CDR2 is FQNNGV. CDR3: CASSLEITGAGNTIYF. The CDR3 bases are TGTGCCAGCAGCTTAGAAATAACAGGGGCTGGAAACACCATATATTTT.

The J gene is TRBJ1-6, the V gene TRBV6-5, with D unclear. This CDR3 contains 14 residues. V was clipped by 2 bases and J by 9 bases, with 11 bases between them. Germline assignment: CDR1 MNHEY and CDR2 SVGAGI. CDR3 sequence (DNA): TGTGCCAGCAGTTACGGCGTAGTAAGTTCACCCCTCCACTTT. As protein: CASSYGVVSSPLHF.

This chain connects TRBV4-1 to TRBJ2-7; D not resolved. V was shortened by 0 bases and J by 5 bases, with 17 bases between the two germline ends. The CDR3 loop spans 16 amino acids. CDR1 is MGHRA and CDR2 is YSYEKL in the germline V gene. The CDR3 coding sequence is TGCGCCAGCAGCCAAGAAAGTTTCAGGATCGGCGACGAGCAGTACTTC. Protein product: CASSQESFRIGDEQYF.

The chain recombines TRBV6-1 with TRBJ2-2; the D is unclear. Germline CDR1 is MNHNS and CDR2 is SASEGT. The CDR3 is 13 residues long. V was shortened by 5 bases and J by 4 bases, with 8 bases between the two germline ends. In nucleotides, the CDR3 is TGTGCCAGCAGTTTACTGGGCACCGGGGAGCTGTTTTTT. As protein: CASSLLGTGELFF.

The CDR3 is CASSLGRGGTDTQYF. The CDR3 region has the DNA TGTGCCAGCAGCTTAGGCCGGGGGGGCACAGATACGCAGTATTTT. J is TRBJ2-3 and V is TRBV7-6, with 7 bases identical to TRBD2. The V and J ends lost 1 base and 1 base, in that order; junction bases with no gene match: 2. CDR1 is SGHVS, CDR2 FNYEAQ, per germline. The CDR3 contains 15 residues.

The V gene is TRBV30, the J gene TRBJ1-2; possible D gene TRBD1, 5 bases. Trimming cost V 0 bases and J 5 bases, with 10 bases left between them. There are 13 residues in the CDR3. The germline V gene has CDR1 GTSNPN and CDR2 SVGIG (reference sequence). CDR3 in DNA: TGTGCCTGGAGTGTAGTGGGGGGGTATGGCTACACCTTC. This gives the protein CAWSVVGGYGYTF.

This chain joins TRBV5-1 and TRBJ1-2; D may be TRBD1 (6 bases). The CDR3 is made up of 15 amino acids. Germline CDR1 SGHRS, CDR2 YFSETQ. V was pared by 0 bases and J by 8 bases, with 17 bases between. The CDR3 nucleotides are TGCGCCAGCAGCTTGGGTTCCGGGGGCGCAAGAGGCTACACCTTC. This translates into CASSLGSGGARGYTF.

The CDR3 nucleotides read TGCGCCAGCAGCCAAGATCTGGCAGAACCCGACAATGAGCAGTTCTTC. This encodes CASSQDLAEPDNEQFF. V usage is TRBV4-1 and J usage is TRBJ2-1, with D unclear. Germline lookup yields CDR1 MGHRA and CDR2 YSYEKL. V dropped 0 bases and J dropped 5 bases, with 14 bases sitting between them. The CDR3 runs 16 residues.

The chain joins TRBV29-1 to TRBJ1-2, with 10 bases aligning to TRBD1. The CDR3 covers 16 residues. Trimming took 6 bases from V and 5 from J; bases not matched to a gene: 15. In germline, CDR1 is SQVTM, CDR2 ANQGSEA. The CDR3 spells CSVDLNTGTGVYGYTF. In nucleotides, the CDR3 is TGCAGCGTGGATCTAAACACCGGGACAGGGGTGTATGGCTACACCTTC.

This chain joins TRBV11-2 and TRBJ2-3; tentatively, D is TRBD2 (5 bases). This CDR3 is built from 15 residues. Germline lookup yields CDR1 SGHAT and CDR2 FQNNGV. Trimming took 1 base from V and 3 from J, leaving 11 bases between them. The CDR3 sequence: CASSLAWGETDTQYF. CDR3 coding DNA: TGTGCCAGCAGCTTAGCGTGGGGAGAAACAGATACGCAGTATTTT.

This chain links TRBV7-9 with TRBJ1-1; the D gene is possibly TRBD1 (5 bases). Per germline, CDR1 SEHNR and CDR2 FQNEAQ (reference sequence). The CDR3 is 13 amino acids. V was pared by 2 bases and J by 4 bases, with 8 bases between. CDR3 protein: CASSLSRGTEAFF. CDR3 DNA sequence: TGTGCCAGCAGCTTATCGAGGGGCACTGAAGCTTTCTTT.

The chain recombines TRBV7-2 with TRBJ1-3; 9 bases match TRBD1. Trimming at V came to 9 bases and at J to 0 bases, leaving 6 bases not matched to a gene. The length of the CDR3 is 15 residues. Germline V gives CDR1 SGHTA, CDR2 FQGNSA. CDR3 in amino acids: CASKQGASSGNTIYF. As DNA, the CDR3 is TGTGCCAGTAAACAGGGGGCGAGCTCTGGAAACACCATATATTTT.

The chain employs TRBV6-5 and TRBJ2-7, with TRBD1 identical over 7 bases. J lost 2 bases, V lost 8 bases, and 9 bases had no gene match. The CDR3 sequence is 14 residues long. CDR1 MNHEY and CDR2 SVGAGI come from the germline V gene. The CDR3 protein is CASRDLTGPYEQYF. The CDR3 DNA reads TGTGCCAGCCGCGACCTGACAGGGCCCTACGAGCAGTACTTC.

The chain employs TRBV19 and TRBJ2-7; a possible D gene is TRBD2 (5 bases). Trimming stripped 3 bases from V and 3 bases from J, with 18 bases between. Germline-derived CDR1 and CDR2 are LNHDA and SQIVND (reference sequence). This CDR3 is 16 amino acids long. CDR3 in DNA: TGTGCCAGTAGTATTTCGGCGGTCGGGGAAGGCTACGAGCAGTACTTC. Protein product: CASSISAVGEGYEQYF.

This clone was detected once. CDR3 in amino acids: CSVGDSDNEQFF. CDR3 DNA sequence: TGCAGCGTTGGTGACAGTGACAATGAGCAGTTCTTC. The chain uses TRBV29-1 and TRBJ2-1, with D tentatively TRBD1 (5 bases). This CDR3 has 12 residues. Germline-derived CDR1 and CDR2 are SQVTM and ANQGSEA. Deletions cut 4 bases from V and 5 bases from J, with 9 bases between.

This clone was seen only once. The rearrangement uses TRBV11-2 and TRBJ1-2; tentative D call: TRBD1 (6 bases). V lost 1 base to trimming and J lost 4 bases, with 10 bases between them. The CDR3 is 14 amino acids. CDR1 is SGHAT and CDR2 is FQNNGV in the germline V gene. CDR3 DNA sequence: TGTGCCAGCAGCTTAGTCGGGGGGCGCTATGGCTACACCTTC. Translation gives CASSLVGGRYGYTF.

V and J are TRBV12-5 and TRBJ2-6; TRBD1 matches 7 bases. The CDR3 contains 17 residues. The junction had 7 bases not matched to a gene; V was cut back by 5 bases and J by 0 bases. CDR1 LGHNT and CDR2 FRNRAP come from the germline V gene. Here the CDR3 reads CASGDRELSSGANVLTF. The DNA for the CDR3 is TGTGCTAGTGGTGACAGGGAACTTTCCTCTGGGGCCAACGTCCTGACTTTC.

The genes are TRBV5-1 and TRBJ1-2; 12 bases fit TRBD1. Trimming at V came to 5 bases and at J to 6 bases, leaving 8 bases not matched to a gene. This CDR3 comprises 15 residues. CDR1 is SGHRS and CDR2 is YFSETQ in the germline V gene. The CDR3 DNA follows: TGCGCCAGCAGGACGGGGACAGGGGGCGCGAATGGCTACACCTTC. Its protein product is CASRTGTGGANGYTF.

With regard to this clone: The conserved phenylalanine or tryptophan is not found at the CDR3 terminus, so this likely reflects a read error. The chain is built from TRBV5-4 and TRBJ1-6; D is unresolved. This CDR3 region has 14 residues. Germline V gene lookup returns CDR1 SGHNT and CDR2 YYREEE (reference sequence). V was trimmed by 0 bases and J by 8 bases, leaving 9 bases between them. CDR3 protein: CASSLGQADSPLHL. CDR3 nucleotides: TGTGCCAGCAGCTTGGGGCAGGCTGATTCACCCCTCCACCTT.